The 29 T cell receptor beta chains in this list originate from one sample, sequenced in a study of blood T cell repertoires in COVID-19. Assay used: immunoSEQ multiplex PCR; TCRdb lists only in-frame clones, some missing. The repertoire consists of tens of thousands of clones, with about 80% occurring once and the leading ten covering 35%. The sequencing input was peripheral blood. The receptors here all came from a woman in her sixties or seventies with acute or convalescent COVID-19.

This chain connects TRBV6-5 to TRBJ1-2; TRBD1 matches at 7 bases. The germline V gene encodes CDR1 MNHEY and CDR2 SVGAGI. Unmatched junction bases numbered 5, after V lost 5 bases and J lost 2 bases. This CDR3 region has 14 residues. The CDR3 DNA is TGTGCCAGCAGTCGAACGGACAGGAACTATGGCTACACCTTC. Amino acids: CASSRTDRNYGYTF.

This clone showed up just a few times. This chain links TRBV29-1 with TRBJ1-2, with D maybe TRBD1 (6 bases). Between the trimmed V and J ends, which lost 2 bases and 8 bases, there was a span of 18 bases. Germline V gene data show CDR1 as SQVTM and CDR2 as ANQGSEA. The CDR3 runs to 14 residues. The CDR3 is CSVERRQGTGGYTF. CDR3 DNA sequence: TGCAGCGTTGAACGGAGGCAGGGGACGGGGGGCTACACCTTC.

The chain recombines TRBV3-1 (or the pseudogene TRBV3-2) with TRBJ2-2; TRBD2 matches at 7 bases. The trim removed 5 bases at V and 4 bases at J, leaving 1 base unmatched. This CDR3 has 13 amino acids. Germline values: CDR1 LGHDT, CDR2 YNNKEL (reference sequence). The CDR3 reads CASSWGGTGELFF. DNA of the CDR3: TGTGCCAGCAGCTGGGGGGGCACCGGGGAGCTGTTTTTT.

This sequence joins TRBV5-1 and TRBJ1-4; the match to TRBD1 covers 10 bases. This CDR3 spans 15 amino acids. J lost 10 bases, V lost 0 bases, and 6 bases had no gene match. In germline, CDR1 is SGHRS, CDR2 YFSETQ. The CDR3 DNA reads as TGCGCCAGCAGCTTGGAAGACAGGGGGCAAGGAAAACTGTTTTTT. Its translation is CASSLEDRGQGKLFF.

Here the CDR3 reads CASSSGQLYGYTF. DNA for the CDR3: TGCGCCAGCAGCTCGGGACAGTTATATGGCTACACCTTC. The V gene is TRBV5-1, the J gene TRBJ1-2; 7 bases map to TRBD1. The length of the CDR3 is 13 residues. V lost 3 bases and J lost 5; bases outside the gene matches: 4. Looked up from germline, CDR1 is SGHRS and CDR2 is YFSETQ.

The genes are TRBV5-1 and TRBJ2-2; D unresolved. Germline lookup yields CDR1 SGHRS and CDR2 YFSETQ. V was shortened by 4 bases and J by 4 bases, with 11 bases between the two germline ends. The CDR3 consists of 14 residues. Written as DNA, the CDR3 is TGCGCCAGCAGCCTCCGGGTCGCCACCGGGGAGCTGTTTTTT. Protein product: CASSLRVATGELFF.

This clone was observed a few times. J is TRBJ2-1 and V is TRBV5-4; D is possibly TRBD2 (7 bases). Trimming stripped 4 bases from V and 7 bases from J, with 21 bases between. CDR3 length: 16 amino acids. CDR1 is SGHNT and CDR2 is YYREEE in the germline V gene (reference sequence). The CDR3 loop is CASSPLGGAQRNEQFF. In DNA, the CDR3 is TGTGCCAGCAGCCCCTTAGGGGGGGCGCAGAGAAATGAGCAGTTCTTC.

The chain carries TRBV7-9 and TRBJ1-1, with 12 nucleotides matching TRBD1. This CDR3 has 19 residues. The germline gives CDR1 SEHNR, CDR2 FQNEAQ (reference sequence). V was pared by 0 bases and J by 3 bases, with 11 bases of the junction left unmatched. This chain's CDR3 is CASSLARTGQGARDTEAFF. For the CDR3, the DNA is TGTGCCAGCAGCTTAGCGCGTACGGGACAGGGGGCGCGGGACACTGAAGCTTTCTTT.

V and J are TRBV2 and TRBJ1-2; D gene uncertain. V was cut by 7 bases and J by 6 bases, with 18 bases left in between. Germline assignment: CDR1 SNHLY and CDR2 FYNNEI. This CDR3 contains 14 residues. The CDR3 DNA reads TGTGCCAGCAACGTCGGGTCCTTGGTCAATGGCTACACCTTC. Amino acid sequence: CASNVGSLVNGYTF.

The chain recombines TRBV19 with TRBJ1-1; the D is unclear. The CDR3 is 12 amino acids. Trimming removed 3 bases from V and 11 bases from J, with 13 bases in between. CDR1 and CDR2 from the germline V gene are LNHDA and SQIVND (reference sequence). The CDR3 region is CASSIPGSTAFF. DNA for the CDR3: TGTGCCAGTAGTATCCCGGGGAGTACGGCTTTCTTT.

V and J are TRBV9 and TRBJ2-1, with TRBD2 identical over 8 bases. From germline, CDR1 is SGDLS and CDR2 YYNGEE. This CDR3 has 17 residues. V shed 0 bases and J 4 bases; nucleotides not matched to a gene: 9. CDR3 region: CASSVGPAGVGYNEQFF. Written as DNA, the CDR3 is TGTGCCAGCAGCGTAGGCCCAGCGGGAGTGGGGTACAATGAGCAGTTCTTC.

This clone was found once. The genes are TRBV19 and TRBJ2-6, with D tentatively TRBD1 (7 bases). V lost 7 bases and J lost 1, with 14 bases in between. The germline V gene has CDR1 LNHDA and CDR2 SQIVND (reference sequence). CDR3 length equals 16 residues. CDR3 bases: TGTGCCAGTACGCCCAGGGGGGAGTCTGGGGCCAACGTCCTGACTTTC. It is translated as CASTPRGESGANVLTF. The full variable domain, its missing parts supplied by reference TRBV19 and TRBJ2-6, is DGGITQSPKYLFRKEGQNVTLSCEQNLNHDAMYWYRQDPGQGLRLIYYSQIVNDFQKGDIAEGYSVSREKKESFPLTVTSAQKNPTAFYLCASTPRGESGANVLTFGAGSRLTVL.

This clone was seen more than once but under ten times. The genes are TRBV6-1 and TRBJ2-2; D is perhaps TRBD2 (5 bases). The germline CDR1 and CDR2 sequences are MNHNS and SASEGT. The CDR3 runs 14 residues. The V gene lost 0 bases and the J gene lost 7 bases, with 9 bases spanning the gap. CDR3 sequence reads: CASSEAGSRGELFF. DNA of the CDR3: TGTGCCAGCAGTGAAGCTGGGAGCCGCGGGGAGCTGTTTTTT.

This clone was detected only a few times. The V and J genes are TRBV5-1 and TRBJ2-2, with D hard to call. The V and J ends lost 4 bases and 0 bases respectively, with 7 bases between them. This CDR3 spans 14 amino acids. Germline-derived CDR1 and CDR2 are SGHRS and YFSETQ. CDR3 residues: CASSPLSNTGELFF. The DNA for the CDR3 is TGCGCCAGCAGCCCACTCTCGAACACCGGGGAGCTGTTTTTT.

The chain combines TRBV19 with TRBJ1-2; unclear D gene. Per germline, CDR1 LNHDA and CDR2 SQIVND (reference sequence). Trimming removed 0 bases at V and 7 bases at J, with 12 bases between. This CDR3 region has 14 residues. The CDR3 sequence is CASSIDPSRGGYTF. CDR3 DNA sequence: TGTGCCAGTAGTATAGACCCCTCAAGAGGTGGCTACACCTTC.

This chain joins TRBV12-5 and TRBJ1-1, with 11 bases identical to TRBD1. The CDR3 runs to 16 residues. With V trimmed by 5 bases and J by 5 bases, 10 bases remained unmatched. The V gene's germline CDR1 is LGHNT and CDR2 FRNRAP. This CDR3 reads CASGHGTGGMRTEAFF. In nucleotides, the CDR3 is TGTGCTAGTGGTCACGGGACAGGGGGGATGAGGACTGAAGCTTTCTTT.

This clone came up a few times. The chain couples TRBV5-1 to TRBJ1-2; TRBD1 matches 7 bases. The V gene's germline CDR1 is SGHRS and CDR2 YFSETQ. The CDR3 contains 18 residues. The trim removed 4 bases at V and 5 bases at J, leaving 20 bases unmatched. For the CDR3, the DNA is TGCGCCAGCAGCCCCGACGGGACAGATCCCACCTTGACTTATGGCTACACCTTC. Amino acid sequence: CASSPDGTDPTLTYGYTF.

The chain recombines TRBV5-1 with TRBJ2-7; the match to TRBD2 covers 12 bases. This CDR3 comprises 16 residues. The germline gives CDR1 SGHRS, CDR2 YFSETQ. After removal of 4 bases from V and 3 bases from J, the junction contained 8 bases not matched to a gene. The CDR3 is CASSDGTSGSIYEQYF. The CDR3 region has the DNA TGCGCCAGCAGCGACGGGACTAGCGGGTCAATCTACGAGCAGTACTTC.

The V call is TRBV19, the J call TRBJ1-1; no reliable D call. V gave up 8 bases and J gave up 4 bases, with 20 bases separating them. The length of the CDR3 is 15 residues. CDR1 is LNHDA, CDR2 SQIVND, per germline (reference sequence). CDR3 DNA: TGTGCCAGTCAGAGCGGGGTATGGGAAGGCACTGAAGCTTTCTTT. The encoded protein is CASQSGVWEGTEAFF.

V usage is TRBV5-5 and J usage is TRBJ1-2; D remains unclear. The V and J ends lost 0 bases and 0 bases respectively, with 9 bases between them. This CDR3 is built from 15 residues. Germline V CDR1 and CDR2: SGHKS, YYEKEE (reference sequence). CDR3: CASSLVASANYGYTF. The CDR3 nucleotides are TGTGCCAGCAGCTTGGTTGCTTCAGCTAACTATGGCTACACCTTC.

The CDR3 sequence is CASSSRDRDHEQYF. The CDR3 DNA is TGTGCCAGCAGCTCCCGGGACAGGGACCACGAGCAGTACTTC. The chain employs TRBV7-8 and TRBJ2-7; 9 nucleotides match TRBD1. This CDR3 comprises 14 residues. The V gene end was trimmed by 4 bases and the J gene end by 5 bases; junction bases not matched to a gene: 6. Germline CDR1 SGHVS, CDR2 FQNEAQ.

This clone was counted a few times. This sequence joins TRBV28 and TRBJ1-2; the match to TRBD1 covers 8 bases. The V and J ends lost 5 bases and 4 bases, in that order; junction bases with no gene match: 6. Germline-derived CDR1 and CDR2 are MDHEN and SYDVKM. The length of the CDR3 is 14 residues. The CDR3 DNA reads TGTGCCAGCAGTCCTACAGGGGGTTTCTATGGCTACACCTTC. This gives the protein CASSPTGGFYGYTF.

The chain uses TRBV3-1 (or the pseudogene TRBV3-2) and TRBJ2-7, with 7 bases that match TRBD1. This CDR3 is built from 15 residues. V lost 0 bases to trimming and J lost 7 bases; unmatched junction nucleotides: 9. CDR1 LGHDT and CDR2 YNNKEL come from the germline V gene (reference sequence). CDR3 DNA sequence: TGTGCCAGCAGCCAAGATGACAGGGCCACGGGAGAGCAGTACTTC. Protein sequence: CASSQDDRATGEQYF.

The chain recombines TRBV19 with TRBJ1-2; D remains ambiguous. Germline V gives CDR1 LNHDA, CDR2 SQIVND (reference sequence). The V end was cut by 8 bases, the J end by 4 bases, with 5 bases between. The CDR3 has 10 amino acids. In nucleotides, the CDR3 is TGTGCCAGTCGAGGCTATGGCTACACCTTC. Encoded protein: CASRGYGYTF.

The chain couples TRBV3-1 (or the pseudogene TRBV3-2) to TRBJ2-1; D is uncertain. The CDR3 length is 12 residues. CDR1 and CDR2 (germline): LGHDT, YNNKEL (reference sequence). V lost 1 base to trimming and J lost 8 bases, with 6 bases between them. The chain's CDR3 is CASSQVVDEQFF. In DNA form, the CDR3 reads TGTGCCAGCAGCCAAGTCGTCGATGAGCAGTTCTTC.

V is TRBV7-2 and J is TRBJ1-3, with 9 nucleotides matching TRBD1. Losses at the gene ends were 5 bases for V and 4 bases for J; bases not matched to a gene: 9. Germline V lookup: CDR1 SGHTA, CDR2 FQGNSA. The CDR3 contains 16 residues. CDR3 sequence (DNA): TGTGCCAGCAGCCGCGATGGGACAGGGAGAGGAAACACCATATATTTT. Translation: CASSRDGTGRGNTIYF.

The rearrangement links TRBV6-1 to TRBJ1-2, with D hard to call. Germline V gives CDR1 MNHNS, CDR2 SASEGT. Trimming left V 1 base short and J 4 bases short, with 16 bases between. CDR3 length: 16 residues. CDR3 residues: CASSEVMMAATYGYTF. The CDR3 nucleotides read TGTGCCAGCAGTGAAGTGATGATGGCAGCGACCTATGGCTACACCTTC.

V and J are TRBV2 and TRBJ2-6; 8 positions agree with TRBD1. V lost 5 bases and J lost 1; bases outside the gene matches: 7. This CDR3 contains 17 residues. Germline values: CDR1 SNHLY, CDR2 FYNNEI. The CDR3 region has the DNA TGTGCCAGCAGTTCCGGGACAGGACCTTCTGGGGCCAACGTCCTGACTTTC. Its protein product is CASSSGTGPSGANVLTF.

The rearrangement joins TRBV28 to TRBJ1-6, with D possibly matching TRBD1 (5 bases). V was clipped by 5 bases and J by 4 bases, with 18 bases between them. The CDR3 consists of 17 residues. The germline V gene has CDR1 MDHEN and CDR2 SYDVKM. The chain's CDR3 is CASSPPSWTSYNSPLHF. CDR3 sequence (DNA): TGTGCCAGCAGTCCCCCCTCCTGGACATCGTATAATTCACCCCTCCACTTT.